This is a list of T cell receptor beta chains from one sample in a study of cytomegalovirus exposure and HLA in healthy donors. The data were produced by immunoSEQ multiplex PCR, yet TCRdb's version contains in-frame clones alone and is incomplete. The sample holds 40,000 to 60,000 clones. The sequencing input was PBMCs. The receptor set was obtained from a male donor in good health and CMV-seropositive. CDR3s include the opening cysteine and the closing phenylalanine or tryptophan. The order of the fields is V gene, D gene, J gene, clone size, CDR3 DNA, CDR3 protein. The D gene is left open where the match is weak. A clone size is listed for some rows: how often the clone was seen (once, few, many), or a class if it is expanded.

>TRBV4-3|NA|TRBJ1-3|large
TGCGCCAGCAGCCAAGACAGGGTTATCTCTGGAAACACCATATATTTT
CASSQDRVISGNTIYF
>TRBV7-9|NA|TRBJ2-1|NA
TGTGCCAGCAGCGCAGGAGCGGCCCTCGATGAGCAGTTCTTC
CASSAGAALDEQFF
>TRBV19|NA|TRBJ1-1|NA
TGTGCCAGTAGTTTGGGGCCCGAAGCTTTCTTT
CASSLGPEAFF
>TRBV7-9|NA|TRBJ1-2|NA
TGTGCCAGCAGCCTGGATCGACACGTCTATGGCTACACCTTC
CASSLDRHVYGYTF
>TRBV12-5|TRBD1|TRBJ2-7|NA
TGTGCTAGTGGCCTTCGGGACAGGGTGTCGATCGAGCAGTACTTC
CASGLRDRVSIEQYF
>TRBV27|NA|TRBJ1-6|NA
TGTGCCAGCAGTTCCCGTCCGTATTCACCCCTCCACTTT
CASSSRPYSPLHF
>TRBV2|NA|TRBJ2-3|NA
TGTGCCAGCAGACTTCCGGGTACAGATACGCAGTATTTT
CASRLPGTDTQYF
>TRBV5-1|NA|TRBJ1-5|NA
TGCGCCAGCAGCAACTCGGGGGGACAGCCCCAGCATTTT
CASSNSGGQPQHF
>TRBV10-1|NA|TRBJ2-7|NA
TGCGCCAGCATCCGGGACTCCTCCTACGAGCAGTACTTC
CASIRDSSYEQYF
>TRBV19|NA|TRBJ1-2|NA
TGTGCCAGTAGTGCCTCCACCGCGGGCTATGGCTACACCTTC
CASSASTAGYGYTF
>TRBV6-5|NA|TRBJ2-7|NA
TGTGCCAGCAGTTACAAGAGACAGAGTAGCGAGCAGTACTTC
CASSYKRQSSEQYF
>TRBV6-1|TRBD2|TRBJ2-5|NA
TGTGCCAGCAGTGTACAGCGGGGGGACCAAGAGACCCAGTACTTC
CASSVQRGDQETQYF
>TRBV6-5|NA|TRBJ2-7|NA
TGTGCCAGCAGTGCCCGCCCGTACGAGCAGTACTTC
CASSARPYEQYF
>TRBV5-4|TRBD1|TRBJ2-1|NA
TGTGCCAGCATGTACACAGGGGGCGCTGGCAATGAGCAGTTCTTC
CASMYTGGAGNEQFF
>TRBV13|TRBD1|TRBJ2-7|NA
TGTGCCAGCAGCTTACCAGGGGGCGGGTACGAGCAGTACTTC
CASSLPGGGYEQYF